The source of this T cell receptor (beta chain) is a study of blood T cell repertoires in COVID-19. Turning to the study itself: Samples representing acute and convalescent COVID-19 were sourced from the United States, Italy and Spain.

Libraries were prepared by immunoSEQ multiplex PCR; TCRdb keeps only in-frame clonotypes and omits some of them. Among more than 95,000 clones listed, approximately 80% were seen once. The germline V gene has CDR1 SGHRS and CDR2 YFSETQ. The CDR3 totals 16 residues. Trimming took 2 bases from V and 7 from J, leaving 21 bases between them. The chain uses TRBV5-1 and TRBJ1-2; TRBD1 is a possible D gene (6 bases). This receptor was taken from an elderly woman with acute or convalescent COVID-19. The sample comprised peripheral blood. DNA of the CDR3: TGCGCCAGCAGCTTTTGGGCCGGTCCGACAGGCGGTGGCTACACCTTC. This translates into CASSFWAGPTGGGYTF.